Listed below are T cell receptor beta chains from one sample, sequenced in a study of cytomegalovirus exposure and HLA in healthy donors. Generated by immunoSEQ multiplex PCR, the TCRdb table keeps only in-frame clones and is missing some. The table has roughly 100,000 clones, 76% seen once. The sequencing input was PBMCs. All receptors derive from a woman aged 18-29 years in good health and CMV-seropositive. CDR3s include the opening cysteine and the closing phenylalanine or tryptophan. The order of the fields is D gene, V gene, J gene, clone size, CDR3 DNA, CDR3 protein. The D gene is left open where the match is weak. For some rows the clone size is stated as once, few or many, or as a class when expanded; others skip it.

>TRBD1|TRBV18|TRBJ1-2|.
TGTGCCAGCTCACTCAGATCCCGGGACAGGGACTATGGCTACACCTTC
CASSLRSRDRDYGYTF
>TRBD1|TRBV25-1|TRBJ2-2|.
TGTGCCAGCAGTGAAAGAGGGACAGGCCTCACCGGGGAGCTGTTTTTT
CASSERGTGLTGELFF
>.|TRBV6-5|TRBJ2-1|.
TGTGCCAGCAGTTACTCGTCCCAGCTTCAGGGTGAGCAGTTCTTC
CASSYSSQLQGEQFF
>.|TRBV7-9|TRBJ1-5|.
TGTGCCAGCAGCTTAGCGGCCAATCAGCCCCAGCATTTT
CASSLAANQPQHF
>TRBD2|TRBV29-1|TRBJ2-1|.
TGCAGCGTTGAAGGACCAGGGAGGGATGAGCAGTTCTTC
CSVEGPGRDEQFF
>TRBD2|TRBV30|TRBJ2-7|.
TGTGCCTGGACAATAGCGGGAGGATCCTACGAGCAGTACTTC
CAWTIAGGSYEQYF
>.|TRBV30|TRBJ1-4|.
TGTGCCTGGAGTGTACGGGTGGAAAAACTGTTTTTT
CAWSVRVEKLFF
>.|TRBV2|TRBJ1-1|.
TGTGCCAGCAGTCCGCAGGGCTCTGGCACTGAAGCTTTCTTT
CASSPQGSGTEAFF
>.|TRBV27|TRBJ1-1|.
TGTGCCAGCAGTTTATCGGCAGGGGCGGGCACTGAAGCTTTCTTT
CASSLSAGAGTEAFF
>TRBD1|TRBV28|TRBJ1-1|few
TGTGCCAGCACGACGCAGGGACAGCGGACTGAAGCTTTCTTT
CASTTQGQRTEAFF
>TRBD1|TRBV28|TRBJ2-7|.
TGTGCCAGCAGTTTAGGGACAGGTGGCCTTACCTACGAGCAGTACTTC
CASSLGTGGLTYEQYF
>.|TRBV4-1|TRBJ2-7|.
TGCGCCAGCAGCCAAGTACTAGCCGCCTACGAGCAGTACTTC
CASSQVLAAYEQYF
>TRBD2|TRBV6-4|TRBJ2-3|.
TGTGCCAGCAGTGACTCTGCGGGAGATAGGTCAGATACGCAGTATTTT
CASSDSAGDRSDTQYF
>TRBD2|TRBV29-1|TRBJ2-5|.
TGCAGCGTCAGCTCGGGACTAGCGGGAGGGCCATCCCCACTAGAGACCCAGTACTTC
CSVSSGLAGGPSPLETQYF
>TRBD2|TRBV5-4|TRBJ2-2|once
TGTGCCAGCAGTAAGGGACTAGCGGGGAACACCGGGGAGCTGTTTTTT
CASSKGLAGNTGELFF
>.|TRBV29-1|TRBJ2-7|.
TGCAGCGTTGCGTTTTCGGGGTTTAGTGACTACGAGCAGTACTTC
CSVAFSGFSDYEQYF
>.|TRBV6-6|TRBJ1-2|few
TGTGCCAGCAGTCCCGCAGGGGCGGGTGGCTACACCTTC
CASSPAGAGGYTF
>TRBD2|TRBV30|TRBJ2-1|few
TGTGCCCAAGCTAGCGGGAGTCGGGATGAGCAGTTCTTC
CAQASGSRDEQFF
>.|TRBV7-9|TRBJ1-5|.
TGTGCCAGCAGCCGGGGGGATCAGCCCCAGCATTTT
CASSRGDQPQHF
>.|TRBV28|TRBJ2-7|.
TGTGCCAGCAGAAGTCCAGGGGTGTACGAGCAGTACTTC
CASRSPGVYEQYF
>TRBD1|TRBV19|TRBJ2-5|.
TGTGCCAGTAGTATAGGGTACAGGGGATTAGAGACCCAGTACTTC
CASSIGYRGLETQYF
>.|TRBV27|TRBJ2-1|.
TGTGCCAGCAGCCCCTCGGTTAGAGGGGGCTCCTACAATGAGCAGTTCTTC
CASSPSVRGGSYNEQFF
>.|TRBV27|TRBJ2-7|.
TGTGCCAGCAGTCCGATTAGCGGAAAAAGATCCTACGAGCAGTACTTC
CASSPISGKRSYEQYF
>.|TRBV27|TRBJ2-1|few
TGTGCCAGCAAAAAAGACAGGGGCGGGAGTGAGCAGTTCTTC
CASKKDRGGSEQFF
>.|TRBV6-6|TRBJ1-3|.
TGTGCCAGCGAGGGGGGGCTGGGAAACACCATATATTTT
CASEGGLGNTIYF
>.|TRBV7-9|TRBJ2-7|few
TGTGCCAGCAGCTTACACCGGGCGGAGGGCCCGAACGAGCAGTACTTC
CASSLHRAEGPNEQYF
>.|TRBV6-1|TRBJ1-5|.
TGTGCCAGCAGGACAGATAGCAATCAGCCCCAGCATTTT
CASRTDSNQPQHF
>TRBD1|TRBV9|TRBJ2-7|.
TGTGCCAGCAGCCCGGGACAGGGGGTGAGGGAGCAGTACTTC
CASSPGQGVREQYF
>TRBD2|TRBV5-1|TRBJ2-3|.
TGCGCCAGCAGCTTGTGGCGGGAGGCAGATACGCAGTATTTT
CASSLWREADTQYF
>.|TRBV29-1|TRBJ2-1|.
TGCAGCGTTGAAGTAGGAGGTGCGTCTCACTTCAATGAGCAGTTCTTC
CSVEVGGASHFNEQFF
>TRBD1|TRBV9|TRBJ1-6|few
TGTGCCAGCAGTCAGGACAGGGCTAATTCACCCCTCCACTTT
CASSQDRANSPLHF
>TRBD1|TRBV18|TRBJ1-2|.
TGTGCCAGCTCACCCGGGACAGCCGACGGCTACACCTTC
CASSPGTADGYTF
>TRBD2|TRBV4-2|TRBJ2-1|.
TGTGCCAGCAGCCAAGAGGGTAGCGGGACTACCGCCACCTACAATGAGCAGTTCTTC
CASSQEGSGTTATYNEQFF
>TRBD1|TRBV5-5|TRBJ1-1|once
TGTGCCAGCAGCTTGCGATCCCAGGGGGGCACTGAAGCTTTCTTT
CASSLRSQGGTEAFF
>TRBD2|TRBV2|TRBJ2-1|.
TGTGCCACCCAACAGGGAGCGGGAGGATCGGGGGAGCAGTTCTTC
CATQQGAGGSGEQFF